Listed below are T cell receptor beta chains from one sample, sequenced in a study of T cells in localized non-small cell lung cancer. The data were produced by immunoSEQ multiplex PCR, yet TCRdb's version contains in-frame clones alone and is incomplete. The table lists about 57,000 clones, approximately 93% of them singletons. The source material was peripheral blood, sampled before any cancer treatment. The receptors originated from a man aged 40 to 70 with stage I lung adenocarcinoma. The CDR3 runs from the conserved cysteine through the conserved F or W. D genes are given only for firm matches. Only part of the rows carry a size: once, few, many, or a class if the clone is expanded.

J gene: TRBJ2-7; V gene: TRBV29-1; D gene: .; clone size: .; CDR3 DNA: TGCAGCGTTGAGTCCGGGCAGGGGACATCCTACGAGCAGTACTTC; CDR3 protein: CSVESGQGTSYEQYF
J gene: TRBJ1-1; V gene: TRBV6-1; D gene: .; clone size: .; CDR3 DNA: TGTGCCAGCAGTGACTGGAGCTCCACTGAAGCTTTCTTT; CDR3 protein: CASSDWSSTEAFF
J gene: TRBJ1-2; V gene: TRBV6-1; D gene: .; clone size: .; CDR3 DNA: TGTGCCAGCAGTCTCCAGGCTAATGGCTACACCTTC; CDR3 protein: CASSLQANGYTF
J gene: TRBJ1-2; V gene: TRBV13; D gene: .; clone size: .; CDR3 DNA: TGTGCCAGCGAAGCGATACCTAACTATGGCTACACCTTC; CDR3 protein: CASEAIPNYGYTF
J gene: TRBJ2-1; V gene: TRBV4-1; D gene: .; clone size: .; CDR3 DNA: TGCGCCAGCAGCCAAATGGCCGAGCAGTTCTTC; CDR3 protein: CASSQMAEQFF
J gene: TRBJ1-1; V gene: TRBV10-3; D gene: .; clone size: .; CDR3 DNA: TGTGCCATCAGTGAGTCCCAGGGTGGGAACACTGAAGCTTTCTTT; CDR3 protein: CAISESQGGNTEAFF
J gene: TRBJ2-7; V gene: TRBV29-1; D gene: .; clone size: .; CDR3 DNA: TGCAGCGCCCTACAGGGACCGAGAAGCGAGCAGTACTTC; CDR3 protein: CSALQGPRSEQYF
J gene: TRBJ2-3; V gene: TRBV19; D gene: TRBD2; clone size: .; CDR3 DNA: TGTGCCAGTAGTAACCTTGAGCGGGAGGGCCTGGATACGCAGTATTTT; CDR3 protein: CASSNLEREGLDTQYF
J gene: TRBJ2-1; V gene: TRBV9; D gene: .; clone size: .; CDR3 DNA: TGTGCCAGCAGCTCTCTTCGGGACGATCCGCCCTATGAGCAGTTCTTC; CDR3 protein: CASSSLRDDPPYEQFF
J gene: TRBJ2-2; V gene: TRBV29-1; D gene: TRBD1; clone size: .; CDR3 DNA: TGCAGCGTTGCGGCCGGGACAGGGGGCGGGGAGCTGTTTTTT; CDR3 protein: CSVAAGTGGGELFF
J gene: TRBJ2-7; V gene: TRBV30; D gene: TRBD1; clone size: .; CDR3 DNA: TGTGCCTGGAGTGTTGACAGGGACCACGAGCAGTACTTC; CDR3 protein: CAWSVDRDHEQYF
J gene: TRBJ1-1; V gene: TRBV19; D gene: TRBD1; clone size: .; CDR3 DNA: TGTGCCAGTAGTAGAAGGACAGGGGGAACTGAAGCTTTCTTT; CDR3 protein: CASSRRTGGTEAFF
J gene: TRBJ1-2; V gene: TRBV19; D gene: .; clone size: once; CDR3 DNA: TGTGCCAGTAGTCCCGGACTCAACTATGGCTACACCTTC; CDR3 protein: CASSPGLNYGYTF
J gene: TRBJ2-3; V gene: TRBV5-4; D gene: TRBD2; clone size: .; CDR3 DNA: TGTGCCAGCAGCTTGGACCTAGCGGGAGGGATAGATACGCAGTATTTT; CDR3 protein: CASSLDLAGGIDTQYF
J gene: TRBJ2-1; V gene: TRBV11-2; D gene: .; clone size: .; CDR3 DNA: TGTGCCAGCAGCTTACCCGGGAGTTTGGCCCCGGAGCAGTTCTTC; CDR3 protein: CASSLPGSLAPEQFF
J gene: TRBJ2-1; V gene: TRBV27; D gene: .; clone size: .; CDR3 DNA: TGTGCCAGCAGTTTATTTCCTAGCGCAGGCTACAATGAGCAGTTCTTC; CDR3 protein: CASSLFPSAGYNEQFF
J gene: TRBJ2-7; V gene: TRBV30; D gene: .; clone size: .; CDR3 DNA: TGTGCCTGGAGTGTACCTGGCTTGTCCTACGAGCAGTACTTC; CDR3 protein: CAWSVPGLSYEQYF
J gene: TRBJ2-7; V gene: TRBV4-3; D gene: TRBD2; clone size: .; CDR3 DNA: TGCGCCAGCAGCCAAGGGACTAGCGGGGCCTACGAGCAGTACTTC; CDR3 protein: CASSQGTSGAYEQYF
J gene: TRBJ2-5; V gene: TRBV2; D gene: TRBD2; clone size: .; CDR3 DNA: TGTGCCAGCAGTCCAGCGGGAGAGGCGTGGGAGACCCAGTACTTC; CDR3 protein: CASSPAGEAWETQYF
J gene: TRBJ2-1; V gene: TRBV28; D gene: TRBD2; clone size: .; CDR3 DNA: TGTGCCAGCAGTTTCGTGACTAGCGGGAGGGTGGAGGCGAATGAGCAGTTCTTC; CDR3 protein: CASSFVTSGRVEANEQFF
J gene: TRBJ2-5; V gene: TRBV11-2; D gene: TRBD2; clone size: once; CDR3 DNA: TGTGCCAGCAGCTTAGGTTTCAGCGGGAGGGCAAAGGAAGAGACCCAGTACTTC; CDR3 protein: CASSLGFSGRAKEETQYF
J gene: TRBJ1-2; V gene: TRBV28; D gene: .; clone size: once; CDR3 DNA: TGTGCCAGCAGTTTGTCACAGTACTATGGCTACACCTTC; CDR3 protein: CASSLSQYYGYTF
J gene: TRBJ1-6; V gene: TRBV5-1; D gene: .; clone size: .; CDR3 DNA: TGCGCCAGCAGAAGGATGGGCAGTAATTCACCCCTCCACTTT; CDR3 protein: CASRRMGSNSPLHF
J gene: TRBJ1-1; V gene: TRBV30; D gene: .; clone size: .; CDR3 DNA: TGTGCCTGGATGGGACATCCTATGAACACTGAAGCTTTCTTT; CDR3 protein: CAWMGHPMNTEAFF
J gene: TRBJ2-1; V gene: TRBV2; D gene: .; clone size: .; CDR3 DNA: TGTGCCAGCAGTGGACTACTGAACTCCTACAATGAGCAGTTCTTC; CDR3 protein: CASSGLLNSYNEQFF
J gene: TRBJ2-5; V gene: TRBV6-6; D gene: .; clone size: .; CDR3 DNA: TGTGCCAGCAGTTACTCCGACAGGAGCGAGACCCAGTACTTC; CDR3 protein: CASSYSDRSETQYF
J gene: TRBJ2-5; V gene: TRBV5-6; D gene: TRBD2; clone size: .; CDR3 DNA: TGTGCCAGCAGCCCCGGGGCGGGACTAGCAGGGGAGACCCAGTACTTC; CDR3 protein: CASSPGAGLAGETQYF
J gene: TRBJ1-2; V gene: TRBV11-3; D gene: .; clone size: .; CDR3 DNA: TGTGCCAGCAGCAAGAGGACAGAGATAGCTAACTATGGCTACACCTTC; CDR3 protein: CASSKRTEIANYGYTF
J gene: TRBJ2-3; V gene: TRBV9; D gene: .; clone size: .; CDR3 DNA: TGTGCCAGCAGCCCCGAGCAGAGGATTTCTTTCTCAGATACGCAGTATTTT; CDR3 protein: CASSPEQRISFSDTQYF
J gene: TRBJ2-3; V gene: TRBV7-6; D gene: .; clone size: .; CDR3 DNA: TGTGCCAGCAGCTTAGACTGGGAGTCGTCCACAGATACGCAGTATTTT; CDR3 protein: CASSLDWESSTDTQYF
J gene: TRBJ2-5; V gene: TRBV5-1; D gene: .; clone size: .; CDR3 DNA: TGCGCCAGCAGCTTGTCGGGCGTCCAAGAGACCCAGTACTTC; CDR3 protein: CASSLSGVQETQYF
J gene: TRBJ2-7; V gene: TRBV10-2; D gene: .; clone size: once; CDR3 DNA: TGCGCCAGCAGTGAGGTGGGCGGGGAATATAGCGAGCAGTACTTC; CDR3 protein: CASSEVGGEYSEQYF
J gene: TRBJ2-7; V gene: TRBV19; D gene: .; clone size: .; CDR3 DNA: TGTGCCAGTAGTATCGACTTGAATTACGAGCAGTACTTC; CDR3 protein: CASSIDLNYEQYF
J gene: TRBJ1-3; V gene: TRBV6-5; D gene: .; clone size: .; CDR3 DNA: TGTGCCAGCAGTTACCAGGGCACAGGAAACACCATATATTTT; CDR3 protein: CASSYQGTGNTIYF
J gene: TRBJ2-5; V gene: TRBV18; D gene: TRBD2; clone size: .; CDR3 DNA: TGTGCCAGCTCACCACAGATGGGGACTAGCAGACAAGAGACCCAGTACTTC; CDR3 protein: CASSPQMGTSRQETQYF
J gene: TRBJ1-5; V gene: TRBV6-1; D gene: .; clone size: .; CDR3 DNA: TGTGCCAGCAGCCGACAGCATAGCAATCAGCCCCAGCATTTT; CDR3 protein: CASSRQHSNQPQHF
J gene: TRBJ2-7; V gene: TRBV5-4; D gene: .; clone size: .; CDR3 DNA: TGTGCCAGCAGCTTGGAGCCCATCTACGAGCAGTACTTC; CDR3 protein: CASSLEPIYEQYF
J gene: TRBJ1-1; V gene: TRBV5-1; D gene: TRBD1; clone size: .; CDR3 DNA: TGCGCCAGCAGCTTGGCGTCAGGGGGTACTGAAGCTTTCTTT; CDR3 protein: CASSLASGGTEAFF
J gene: TRBJ2-7; V gene: TRBV5-5; D gene: .; clone size: .; CDR3 DNA: TGTGCCAGCAGCTTCCGACGTATGCCCTACGAGCAGTACTTC; CDR3 protein: CASSFRRMPYEQYF
J gene: TRBJ2-2; V gene: TRBV10-3; D gene: TRBD2; clone size: .; CDR3 DNA: TGTGCCATCAGACCGGGGGGGAACACCGGGGAGCTGTTTTTT; CDR3 protein: CAIRPGGNTGELFF
J gene: TRBJ1-1; V gene: TRBV9; D gene: TRBD1; clone size: once; CDR3 DNA: TGTGCCAGCAGCCCAACAACAGGGGGCGGTGTGGCTTTCTTT; CDR3 protein: CASSPTTGGGVAFF
J gene: TRBJ1-4; V gene: TRBV7-9; D gene: TRBD1; clone size: few; CDR3 DNA: TGTGCCAGCAGCTTAGGGGGGGACAGGTCAACTAATGAAAAACTGTTTTTT; CDR3 protein: CASSLGGDRSTNEKLFF
J gene: TRBJ2-2; V gene: TRBV4-2; D gene: .; clone size: .; CDR3 DNA: TGTGCCAGCAGCCAAGACAGGGGAGGGACCGGGGAGCTGTTTTTT; CDR3 protein: CASSQDRGGTGELFF